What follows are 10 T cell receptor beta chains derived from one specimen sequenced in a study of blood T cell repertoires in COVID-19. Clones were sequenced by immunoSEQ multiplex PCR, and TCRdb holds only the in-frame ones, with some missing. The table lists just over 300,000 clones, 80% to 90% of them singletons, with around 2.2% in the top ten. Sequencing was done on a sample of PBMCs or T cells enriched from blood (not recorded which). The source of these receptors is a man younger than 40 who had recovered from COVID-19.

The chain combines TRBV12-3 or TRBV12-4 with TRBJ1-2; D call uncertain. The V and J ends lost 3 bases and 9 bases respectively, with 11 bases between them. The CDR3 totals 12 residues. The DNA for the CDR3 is TGTGCCAGCAGTTTTGACATCGTCCGCTACACCTTC. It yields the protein CASSFDIVRYTF.

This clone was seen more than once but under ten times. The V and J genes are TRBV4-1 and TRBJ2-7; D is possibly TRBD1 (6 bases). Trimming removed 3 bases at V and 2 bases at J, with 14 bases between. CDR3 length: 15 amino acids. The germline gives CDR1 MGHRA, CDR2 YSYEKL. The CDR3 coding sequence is TGCGCCAGCAGCCACGCTACAGGGATAGCCTACGAGCAGTACTTC. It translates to CASSHATGIAYEQYF.

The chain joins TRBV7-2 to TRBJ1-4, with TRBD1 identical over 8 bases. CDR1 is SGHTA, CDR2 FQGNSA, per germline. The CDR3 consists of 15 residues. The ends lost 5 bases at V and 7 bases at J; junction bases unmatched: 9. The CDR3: CASSLRTGSTEKLFF. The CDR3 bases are TGTGCCAGCAGCCTTAGGACAGGGTCGACTGAAAAACTGTTTTTT.

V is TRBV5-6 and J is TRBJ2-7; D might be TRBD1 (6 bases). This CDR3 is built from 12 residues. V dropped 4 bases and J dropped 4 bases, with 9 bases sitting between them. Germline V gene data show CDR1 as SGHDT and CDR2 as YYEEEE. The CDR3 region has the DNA TGTGCCAGCAGCAAAGACAGGTACGAGCAGTACTTC. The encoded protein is CASSKDRYEQYF. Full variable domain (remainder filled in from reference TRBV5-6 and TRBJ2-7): DAGVTQSPTHLIKTRGQQVTLRCSPKSGHDTVSWYQQALGQGPQFIFQYYEEEERQRGNFPDRFSGHQFPNYSSELNVNALLLGDSALYLCASSKDRYEQYFGPGTRLTVT.

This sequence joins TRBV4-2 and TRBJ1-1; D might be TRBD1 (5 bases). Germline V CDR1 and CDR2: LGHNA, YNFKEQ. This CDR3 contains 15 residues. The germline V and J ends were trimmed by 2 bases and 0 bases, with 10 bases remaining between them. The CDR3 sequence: CASSQPQGLNTEAFF. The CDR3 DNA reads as TGTGCCAGCAGCCAACCTCAGGGCTTGAACACTGAAGCTTTCTTT.

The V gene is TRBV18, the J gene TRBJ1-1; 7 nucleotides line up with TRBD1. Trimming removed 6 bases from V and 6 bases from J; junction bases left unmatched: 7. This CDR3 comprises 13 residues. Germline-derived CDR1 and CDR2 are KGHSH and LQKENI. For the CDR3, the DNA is TGTGCCAGCTCGCCCGGGACAGCCGCTGAAGCTTTCTTT. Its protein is CASSPGTAAEAFF.

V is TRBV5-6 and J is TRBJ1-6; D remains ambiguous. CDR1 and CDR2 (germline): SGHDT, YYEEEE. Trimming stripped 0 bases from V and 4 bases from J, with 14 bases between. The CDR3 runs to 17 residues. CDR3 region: CASSLGRPLGYNSPLHF. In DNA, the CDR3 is TGTGCCAGCAGCTTGGGGAGGCCTCTAGGATATAATTCACCCCTCCACTTT.

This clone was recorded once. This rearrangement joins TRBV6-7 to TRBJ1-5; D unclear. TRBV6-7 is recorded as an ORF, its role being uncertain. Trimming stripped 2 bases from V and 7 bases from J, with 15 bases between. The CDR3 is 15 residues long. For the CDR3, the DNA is TGTGCCAGCAGTTACCGACCTTACCCCGGGCAGCCCCAGCATTTT. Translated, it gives CASSYRPYPGQPQHF.

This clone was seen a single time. CDR3 coding DNA: TGTGCCAGCAGCTTTCTCGATGAGCAGTTCTTC. Its translation is CASSFLDEQFF. The V call is TRBV7-9, the J call TRBJ2-1; D uncertain. Trimming left V 3 bases short and J 8 bases short, with 5 bases between. This CDR3 region has 11 residues. Looked up from germline, CDR1 is SEHNR and CDR2 is FQNEAQ (reference sequence).

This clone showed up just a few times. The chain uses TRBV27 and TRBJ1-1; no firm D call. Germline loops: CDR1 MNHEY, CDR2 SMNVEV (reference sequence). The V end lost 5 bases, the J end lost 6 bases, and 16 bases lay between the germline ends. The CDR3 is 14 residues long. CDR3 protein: CASSGDYGLAEAFF. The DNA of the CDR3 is TGTGCCAGCAGTGGAGATTATGGTCTTGCTGAAGCTTTCTTT.